The next 18 T cell receptor beta chains were all read from a single sample in a study of OX40 agonist ivuxolimab in advanced cancers. Sequencing used immunoSEQ multiplex PCR; TCRdb keeps in-frame clones, though not all of them. This sample has around 67,000 clones, with about 80% found just once. The source material was CD4+ or CD8+ T cells sorted from blood, sampled in a trial of the OX40 agonist ivuxolimab. The source is an adult with an advanced solid tumor such as melanoma, head and neck, liver or kidney cancer.

The sample holds a few counts of this clone. The chain uses TRBV11-2 and TRBJ1-4; TRBD1 matches at 11 bases. The CDR3 contains 14 residues. V was pared by 5 bases and J by 7 bases, with 3 bases of the junction left unmatched. In germline, CDR1 is SGHAT, CDR2 FQNNGV. CDR3 DNA sequence: TGTGCCAGCAGCAGGACAGGGGGCCCTGAAAAACTGTTTTTT. It codes for CASSRTGGPEKLFF.

This clone is termed medium-sized. V is TRBV2 and J is TRBJ1-2, with no clear D. There are 14 residues in the CDR3. Germline V gives CDR1 SNHLY, CDR2 FYNNEI. The germline V and J ends were trimmed by 6 bases and 0 bases, with 11 bases remaining between them. The CDR3 DNA reads as TGTGCCAGCAGGGCAGCAATAGCTAACTATGGCTACACCTTC. Translation: CASRAAIANYGYTF.

The chain couples TRBV6-5 to TRBJ2-6, with 7 bases fitting TRBD2. CDR3 length: 16 amino acids. CDR1 and CDR2 (germline): MNHEY, SVGAGI. J lost 2 bases, V lost 0 bases, and 1 base had no gene match. The CDR3 region has the DNA TGTGCCAGCAGTTACTCGGGGGGGACTGGGGCCAACGTCCTGACTTTC. It codes for CASSYSGGTGANVLTF.

This clone was found a few times. The J gene is TRBJ2-7, the V gene TRBV6-5, with a possible D match to TRBD1 (6 bases). CDR3 size: 15 residues. Germline V gene lookup returns CDR1 MNHEY and CDR2 SVGAGI. V was cut by 3 bases and J by 6 bases, with 18 bases left in between. CDR3: CASSYLSTGMGEQYF. Here the CDR3 DNA reads TGTGCCAGCAGTTATCTTTCGACAGGCATGGGCGAGCAGTACTTC.

This rearrangement joins TRBV7-2 to TRBJ2-7, with TRBD1 identical over 7 bases. The CDR3 length is 15 residues. CDR1 and CDR2 (germline): SGHTA, FQGNSA. The V segment lost 5 bases and the J segment 2 bases; nucleotides outside the gene matches: 9. The CDR3 sequence: CASSKGQLTTYEQYF. CDR3 sequence (DNA): TGTGCCAGCAGCAAGGGACAGCTGACTACCTACGAGCAGTACTTC. The full variable domain, completed using reference TRBV7-2 and TRBJ2-7, is GAGVSQSPSNKVTEKGKDVELRCDPISGHTALYWYRQSLGQGLEFLIYFQGNSAPDKSGLPSDRFSAERTGGSVSTLTIQRTQQEDSAVYLCASSKGQLTTYEQYFGPGTRLTVT.

The J gene is TRBJ2-5, the V gene TRBV29-1; 11 nucleotides agree with TRBD2. The CDR3 loop spans 18 amino acids. V shed 4 bases and J 4 bases; nucleotides not matched to a gene: 17. Germline CDR1 is SQVTM and CDR2 is ANQGSEA. The CDR3 protein is CSVAWVVAGGARGETQYF. The CDR3 DNA sequence: TGCAGCGTTGCTTGGGTTGTAGCGGGGGGGGCTCGAGGAGAGACCCAGTACTTC.

This chain uses TRBV10-3 with TRBJ2-7; 9 bases are a match to TRBD1. The ends lost 0 bases at V and 5 bases at J; junction bases unmatched: 8. Germline loops: CDR1 ENHRY, CDR2 SYGVKD. The CDR3 has 16 residues. This CDR3 reads CAISESGTGSIHEQYF. The CDR3 coding sequence is TGTGCCATCAGTGAGTCGGGGACAGGGTCTATCCACGAGCAGTACTTC.

CDR3 residues: CASSDDRSLQYF. The DNA of the CDR3 is TGTGCCAGCAGTGACGATCGGAGCCTGCAGTACTTC. The chain couples TRBV2 to TRBJ2-7; D gene ambiguous. Germline V CDR1 and CDR2: SNHLY, FYNNEI. V was cut by 3 bases and J by 9 bases, with 12 bases left in between. There are 12 residues in the CDR3.

The CDR3 region has the DNA TGTGCCAGCAATCAAAAAGGGGGGCTGTTATCTGAAGCTTTCTTT. The encoded protein is CASNQKGGLLSEAFF. This rearrangement joins TRBV6-1 to TRBJ1-1; tentatively, D is TRBD1 (6 bases). V shed 7 bases and J shed 6 bases, with 21 bases lying between them. The germline gives CDR1 MNHNS, CDR2 SASEGT. The CDR3 covers 15 residues.

This rearrangement joins TRBV5-4 to TRBJ2-5; the D is unclear. Germline CDR1 and CDR2: SGHNT and YYREEE (reference sequence). V lost 0 bases and J lost 1, with 4 bases in between. This CDR3 contains 13 residues. The CDR3 nucleotides read TGTGCCAGCAGCTTGGCCCGCCAAGAGACCCAGTACTTC. Amino acids: CASSLARQETQYF. The full variable domain, its missing parts supplied by reference TRBV5-4 and TRBJ2-5, is ETGVTQSPTHLIKTRGQQVTLRCSSQSGHNTVSWYQQALGQGPQFIFQYYREEENGRGNFPPRFSGLQFPNYSSELNVNALELDDSALYLCASSLARQETQYFGPGTRLLVL.

As regards this clone: Other DNA sequences within the sample encode an identical CDR3. The CDR3 reads CASSLGQGGYGYTF. In DNA, the CDR3 is TGCGCCAGCAGCTTGGGACAGGGTGGCTATGGCTACACCTTC. The chain joins TRBV5-1 to TRBJ1-2, with 7 bases aligning to TRBD1. CDR1 and CDR2 (germline): SGHRS, YFSETQ. The CDR3 contains 14 residues. Trimming at V came to 0 bases and at J to 4 bases, leaving 3 bases not matched to a gene.

This chain links TRBV7-9 with TRBJ2-1; 8 bases match TRBD2. The CDR3 consists of 16 residues. V shed 5 bases and J 3 bases; nucleotides not matched to a gene: 9. Germline V gives CDR1 SEHNR, CDR2 FQNEAQ (reference sequence). The CDR3 is CASSPRSGGFYNEQFF. CDR3 coding DNA: TGTGCCAGCAGCCCCAGGAGCGGGGGCTTCTACAATGAGCAGTTCTTC.

The chain joins TRBV4-1 to TRBJ2-2, with D maybe TRBD1 (6 bases). Deletions cut 6 bases from V and 2 bases from J, with 13 bases between. The CDR3 consists of 15 residues. The germline V gene encodes CDR1 MGHRA and CDR2 YSYEKL. CDR3 sequence (DNA): TGCGCCAGCAGGACCGGGACACCCAACACCGGGGAGCTGTTTTTT. Translation gives CASRTGTPNTGELFF.

The V gene is TRBV5-1, the J gene TRBJ2-2, with no clear D. The germline V gene encodes CDR1 SGHRS and CDR2 YFSETQ. The CDR3 loop spans 13 amino acids. Between the trimmed V and J ends, which lost 2 bases and 5 bases, there was a span of 7 bases. The CDR3 coding sequence is TGCGCCAGCAGCTTAACAATTACCGGGGAGCTGTTTTTT. This encodes CASSLTITGELFF. Full variable domain (rest looked up from reference TRBV5-1 and TRBJ2-2): KAGVTQTPRYLIKTRGQQVTLSCSPISGHRSVSWYQQTPGQGLQFLFEYFSETQRNKGNFPGRFSGRQFSNSRSEMNVSTLELGDSALYLCASSLTITGELFFGEGSRLTVL.

In its sample, this clone was seen a few times. J is TRBJ2-3 and V is TRBV27; 10 positions agree with TRBD2. The germline gives CDR1 MNHEY, CDR2 SMNVEV (reference sequence). Unmatched junction bases numbered 10, after V lost 1 base and J lost 3 bases. The CDR3 extends over 18 amino acids. The CDR3 nucleotides read TGTGCCAGCAGTTTATGGGGGCCCGTAGCGGGGGGAACAGATACGCAGTATTTT. Amino acids: CASSLWGPVAGGTDTQYF.

This chain joins TRBV27 and TRBJ2-3; 11 bases fit TRBD2. The CDR3 covers 16 residues. In germline, CDR1 is MNHEY, CDR2 SMNVEV (reference sequence). V gave up 5 bases and J gave up 1 base; unmatched junction bases: 5. The CDR3 region has the DNA TGTGCCAGCAGTCGTCTACTAGCGGGGGGCACAGATACGCAGTATTTT. Its protein product is CASSRLLAGGTDTQYF.

This clone has a single count. This chain connects TRBV5-1 to TRBJ2-5; 11 nucleotides agree with TRBD1. The CDR3 runs 15 residues. Germline V gene sequence: CDR1 SGHRS, CDR2 YFSETQ. The V segment lost 4 bases and the J segment 5 bases; nucleotides outside the gene matches: 7. The CDR3 protein is CASSAGQGAIETQYF. CDR3 DNA sequence: TGCGCCAGCAGCGCCGGACAGGGGGCTATTGAGACCCAGTACTTC.

This chain connects TRBV7-9 to TRBJ1-5, with 7 bases fitting TRBD1. This CDR3 is 14 amino acids long. V gave up 5 bases and J gave up 3 bases; unmatched junction bases: 4. CDR1 is SEHNR and CDR2 is FQNEAQ in the germline V gene (reference sequence). This CDR3 reads CASSETGDNQPQHF. DNA of the CDR3: TGTGCCAGCAGCGAAACAGGGGACAATCAGCCCCAGCATTTT.